This T cell receptor beta chain derives from a study of blood T cell repertoires in COVID-19. The V end was cut by 1 base, the J end by 9 bases, with 20 bases between. Germline assignment: CDR1 SEHNR and CDR2 FQNEAQ (reference sequence). The CDR3 is 16 residues long. Produced via immunoSEQ multiplex PCR; TCRdb's table is partial and in-frame only. The sample records about 300,000 clones, roughly 86% being singletons. Sequenced sample: peripheral blood. The TCR was taken from a woman aged 50 to 65 with acute or convalescent COVID-19. This rearrangement joins TRBV7-9 to TRBJ2-3; tentatively, D is TRBD2 (5 bases). CDR3 region: CASSLDPGFRDLTQYF. Written as DNA, the CDR3 is TGTGCCAGCAGCTTAGATCCGGGGTTTCGAGACTTGACGCAGTATTTT.